This T cell receptor (beta chain) originates from a study of blood T cell repertoires in COVID-19 (dated by TCRdb to 2018 to 2021). About the investigation overall: Collaborator samples came from the United States, Italy and Spain and covered acute and convalescent phases of COVID-19. The repertoires were released in a freely available public database intended as a resource for research on the immune response to SARS-CoV-2. Sample metadata almost always included a de-identified subject ID, COVID-19 status, age in years and sex. HLA class I and class II types, where available, came from metadata supplied by the sample provider rather than from assay-based typing. The prospective study material was composed of cDNA or gDNA derived from T cells, B-cell-depleted T cells, or PBMCs. Samples were obtained from the ongoing ImmuneRACE study (first 160 participants) and from 950 to 1,500 subjects provided by 6 global collaborators. The dataset comprised deeply sampled blood TCRbeta repertoires from subjects exposed to, actively infected with, or recovered from COVID-19. Findings and caveats that apply to the study as a whole: Clinical and demographic metadata were provided uncurated, with the amount varying by source and participant.

Concerning this clone: It has no known antigen specificity. No base quality information exists; no much larger clone differs at one position.

The cysteine opens and the phenylalanine closes a CDR3 of 15 amino acids. Just the 45-base CDR3 DNA is kept, in frame starting at base 1. Cut back by 0 bases and 4 bases, the V and J ends lie 11 bases apart. The germline V gene provides CDR1 SGHRS and CDR2 YFSETQ. TCRbeta CDR3 regions were amplified from genomic DNA using the immunoSEQ Assay, a bias-controlled multiplex PCR. The authors processed their data as follows. Within the assay, amplification of reference gene primers was used to estimate how many nucleated cells each sample contained. To quantify the absolute abundance of each unique TCRbeta CDR3 rearrangement, sequence reads were collapsed and filtered. For each sample, productive Simpson clonality was calculated as the square root of Simpson's diversity index across productive rearrangements. The table was pulled from immuneACCESS by TCRdb, which kept in-frame rearrangements only. Such tables lose some clones; where checked, under half of the loss comes from unresolved V genes, and the rest has no known cause. From that table come the V and J calls and clone size; the DNA was used to work out D and trimming. This sample has 65,000 to 85,000 clones in its table, and approximately 80% of those were observed once. The ten largest clones take up roughly 18% of the sample.

Each collaborating institution followed its own protocols to collect whole blood in K2EDTA tubes. For TCRbeta analysis, collaborators shipped samples as frozen whole blood, isolated PBMCs, or DNA extracted from either of those sample types. Sequenced: peripheral blood. In this chain, TRBV5-1 is recombined with TRBJ1-3; TRBD1 is perhaps the D gene, given 5 matching bases. This clonotype originated in a woman aged 60-75 years with acute or convalescent COVID-19. The CDR3 in this case is CASSLAGGTGNTIYF. The bases read TGCGCCAGCAGCTTGGCCGGGGGAACAGGAAACACCATATATTTT.